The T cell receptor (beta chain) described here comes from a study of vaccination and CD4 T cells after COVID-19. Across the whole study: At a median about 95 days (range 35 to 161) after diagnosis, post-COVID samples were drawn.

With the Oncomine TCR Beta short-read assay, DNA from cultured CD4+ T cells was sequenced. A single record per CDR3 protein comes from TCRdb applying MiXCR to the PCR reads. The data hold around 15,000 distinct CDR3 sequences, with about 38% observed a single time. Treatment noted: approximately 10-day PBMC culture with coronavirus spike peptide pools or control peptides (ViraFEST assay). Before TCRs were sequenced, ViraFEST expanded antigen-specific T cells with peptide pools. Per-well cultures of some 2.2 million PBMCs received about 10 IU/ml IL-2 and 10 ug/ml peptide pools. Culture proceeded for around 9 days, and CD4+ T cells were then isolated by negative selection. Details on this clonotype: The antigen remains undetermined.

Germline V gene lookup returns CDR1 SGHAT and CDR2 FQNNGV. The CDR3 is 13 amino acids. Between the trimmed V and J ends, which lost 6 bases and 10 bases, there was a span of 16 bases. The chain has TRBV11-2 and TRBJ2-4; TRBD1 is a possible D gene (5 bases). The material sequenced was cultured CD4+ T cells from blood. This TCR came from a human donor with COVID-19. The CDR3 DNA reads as TGTGCCAGCAGACCAACTTGGGGCCCGATTCAGTACTTC. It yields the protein CASRPTWGPIQYF.